A selection of T cell receptor beta chains follows, all from one sample in a study of blood T cell repertoires in COVID-19. Profiled with immunoSEQ multiplex PCR; TCRdb holds only in-frame clones, not every one. The repertoire holds some 200,000 clones, around 90% seen once, with 1% to 1.5% in the top ten. Sequencing was done on a sample of peripheral blood. These receptors were collected from a man aged 30 to 39 with acute or convalescent COVID-19. CDR3s include the opening cysteine and the closing phenylalanine or tryptophan. D genes are given only for firm matches. Clone size appears in some rows only: once, few, many, or a class for an expanded clone.

TRBV27,NA,NA,TRBJ2-3,17,TGTGCCAGCAGTTCGCCCTACAGCGGGCCTAGCACAGATACGCAGTATTTT,CASSSPYSGPSTDTQYF
TRBV5-1,TRBD2,NA,TRBJ2-5,17,TGCGCCAGCAGCTTCCTGACTAGCGGGGGGGCAGGAGAGACCCAGTACTTC,CASSFLTSGGAGETQYF
TRBV9,TRBD2,NA,TRBJ2-3,17,TGTGCCAGCAGCGCCACTAGCGGGGGAACTAGCACAGATACGCAGTATTTT,CASSATSGGTSTDTQYF
TRBV13,TRBD1,NA,TRBJ2-2,16,TGTGCCAGCAGCCTACTTCGGGACAGGAGGACCGGGGAGCTGTTTTTT,CASSLLRDRRTGELFF
TRBV11-2,TRBD1,NA,TRBJ1-5,15,TGTGCCAGCAGCTTTAACAGGGGAGCAAATCAGCCCCAGCATTTT,CASSFNRGANQPQHF
TRBV5-1,NA,NA,TRBJ2-7,16,TGCGCCAGCAGCATGAGAGCCCGGGCGGGGGCGGGCGAGCAGTACTTC,CASSMRARAGAGEQYF
TRBV11-3,TRBD2,NA,TRBJ2-2,16,TGTGCCAGCAGCCCTCCCATAGCGGGAGATGGCGGGGAGCTGTTTTTT,CASSPPIAGDGGELFF
TRBV2,TRBD1,NA,TRBJ1-6,20,TGTGCCAGCAGTGTGTTTCCCCCGGACAGTTGGACAGGTGTATTGTCACCCCTCCACTTT,CASSVFPPDSWTGVLSPLHF
TRBV3-1/TRBV3-2,TRBD2,once,TRBJ2-3,16,TGTGCCAGCAGCCATCGGACTAGCGGGAGAGCAGATACGCAGTATTTT,CASSHRTSGRADTQYF
TRBV10-2,TRBD2,NA,TRBJ2-7,15,TGCGCCAGCAGTGCTCCGGGACTAGCGGCCTACGAGCAGTACTTC,CASSAPGLAAYEQYF
TRBV5-1,NA,NA,TRBJ2-1,15,TGCGCCAGCAGCGAAGGACAGCTTTACTACAATGAGCAGTTCTTC,CASSEGQLYYNEQFF
TRBV10-3,TRBD2,NA,TRBJ2-7,14,TGTGCCATCAAAGGTGAGCGGGAGGCCTCAGAGCAGTACTTC,CAIKGEREASEQYF
TRBV13,NA,NA,TRBJ1-2,16,TGTGCCAGCAGCTTAGCATCCGGGATCGGTAACTATGGCTACACCTTC,CASSLASGIGNYGYTF
TRBV28,NA,NA,TRBJ1-1,13,TGTGCCAGCAGTATACAGGGTAACACTGAAGCTTTCTTT,CASSIQGNTEAFF
TRBV27,TRBD1,NA,TRBJ1-4,14,TGTGCCAGCAGTTTAAACCGAGCCAGGGGGCAACTGTTTTTT,CASSLNRARGQLFF
TRBV4-2,TRBD1,once,TRBJ2-1,18,TGTGCCAGCAGCCAAGATTTATTGAGACAGGGGATCAGTAATGAGCAGTTCTTC,CASSQDLLRQGISNEQFF
TRBV3-1/TRBV3-2,NA,NA,TRBJ2-6,16,TGTGCCAGCAGCCAAAAACTCAGGTCTGGGGCCAACGTCCTGACTTTC,CASSQKLRSGANVLTF
TRBV27,TRBD1,NA,TRBJ1-6,14,TGTGCCAGCCGTCGGGCAGGGGGCAATTCACCCCTCCACTTT,CASRRAGGNSPLHF
TRBV11-3,TRBD2,NA,TRBJ2-2,15,TGTGCCAGCAGCTTCAGCGGGAGGGCCCCCGGGGAGCTGTTTTTT,CASSFSGRAPGELFF
TRBV19,NA,NA,TRBJ1-5,13,TGTGCCAGTAGTATAATCGGGGAACAGCCCCAGCATTTT,CASSIIGEQPQHF
TRBV9,TRBD2,NA,TRBJ2-7,17,TGTGCCAGCAGCGTTGGGACTAGCGGGAGAGGCTCCTACGAGCAGTACTTC,CASSVGTSGRGSYEQYF
TRBV3-1/TRBV3-2,NA,NA,TRBJ1-5,13,TGTGCCAGCAGCCAAGGGCGGAACCAGCCCCAGCATTTT,CASSQGRNQPQHF
TRBV28,TRBD1,NA,TRBJ1-5,16,TGTGCCAGCAGTCCAAGGACAGGGGGAAAGAATCAGCCCCAGCATTTT,CASSPRTGGKNQPQHF
TRBV6-2/TRBV6-3,TRBD1,NA,TRBJ2-1,17,TGTGCCAGCAGTTTAATGAGGGACAGACACTCCTACAATGAGCAGTTCTTC,CASSLMRDRHSYNEQFF
TRBV19,TRBD1,NA,TRBJ1-1,15,TGTGCCAGTAAATACCAGGGGGATGTGGGCACTGAAGCTTTCTTT,CASKYQGDVGTEAFF
TRBV10-2,NA,NA,TRBJ1-1,13,TGCGCCAGCAGCGAACCTCGGAGGACTGAAGCTTTCTTT,CASSEPRRTEAFF
TRBV7-3,NA,NA,TRBJ2-3,15,TGTGCCAGCAGCCGGGACTTTTATAGCACAGATACGCAGTATTTT,CASSRDFYSTDTQYF
TRBV30,TRBD1,NA,TRBJ1-5,13,TGTGCCTGGGCGGGACAGGGGTTTCAGCCCCAGCATTTT,CAWAGQGFQPQHF
TRBV11-2,TRBD2,NA,TRBJ2-3,16,TGTGCCAGCAGCTTTCTAGCGGGGGGGAGCACAGATACGCAGTATTTT,CASSFLAGGSTDTQYF
TRBV18,NA,NA,TRBJ2-3,13,TGTGCCAGCTCGCGACAGCCCACAGATACGCAGTATTTT,CASSRQPTDTQYF
TRBV4-2,TRBD1,NA,TRBJ2-5,16,TGTGCCAGCAGCCACGGACAGGGGGTCGCCCAAGAGACCCAGTACTTC,CASSHGQGVAQETQYF
TRBV7-9,NA,NA,TRBJ1-2,14,TGTGCCAGCAGCACTACTTCGACGGAGATTGGCTACACCTTC,CASSTTSTEIGYTF
TRBV30,TRBD1,NA,TRBJ1-6,15,TGTGCCTGGAGTGGGAGACAGGGAGGTATCTCACCCCTCCACTTT,CAWSGRQGGISPLHF
TRBV5-1,NA,NA,TRBJ1-1,18,TGCGCCAGCAGCTCTCAGGGAGCGGGGGCCGTTGGGAACACTGAAGCTTTCTTT,CASSSQGAGAVGNTEAFF
TRBV10-1,NA,NA,TRBJ1-5,14,TGCGCCAGCAGTGAGTCCAGGGGAGATCAGCCCCAGCATTTT,CASSESRGDQPQHF
TRBV29-1,TRBD1,NA,TRBJ1-2,14,TGCAGCGCCATAACTCCGGGACAGGGTCTTGGCTACACCTTC,CSAITPGQGLGYTF
TRBV9,NA,NA,TRBJ1-6,15,TGTGCCAGCAGCGTAGAGGCAGGGGTGAAATCACCCCTCCACTTT,CASSVEAGVKSPLHF
TRBV7-3,NA,NA,TRBJ1-6,14,TGTGCCAGCAGCCGTAGTGGGGGCAATTCACCCCTCCACTTT,CASSRSGGNSPLHF
TRBV5-1,TRBD2,NA,TRBJ2-5,15,TGCGCCAGCAGCTTGGGCGGGGGACTCCAAGAGACCCAGTACTTC,CASSLGGGLQETQYF
TRBV30,NA,NA,TRBJ1-1,12,TGTGCCTGGATGGGGGGGGGAAAAGAAGCTTTCTTT,CAWMGGGKEAFF
TRBV6-6,NA,NA,TRBJ2-7,14,TGTGCCAGCACTTCCTACGGGGGAAACTACGAGCAGTACTTC,CASTSYGGNYEQYF
TRBV28,NA,NA,TRBJ1-1,15,TGTGCCAGCAGCGAACCCAGGGAACACAACACTGAAGCTTTCTTT,CASSEPREHNTEAFF
TRBV5-1,TRBD1,NA,TRBJ2-5,14,TGCGCCAGCAGCAGGACAGGGGATGTAGAGACCCAGTACTTC,CASSRTGDVETQYF
TRBV19,NA,NA,TRBJ2-6,18,TGTGCCAGTACCGGAGTCGTTAGTAGCCTCCCGGGGGCCAACGTCCTGACTTTC,CASTGVVSSLPGANVLTF
TRBV19,TRBD2,NA,TRBJ2-1,19,TGTGCCAGTAGGCCCGGGACTAGCGGGATTCAGGGATTACTCAATGAGCAGTTCTTC,CASRPGTSGIQGLLNEQFF
TRBV27,NA,NA,TRBJ2-1,15,TGTGCCAGCAGTACCCCCGGGCAGGGCCGAAATGAGCAGTTCTTC,CASSTPGQGRNEQFF
TRBV13,NA,NA,TRBJ2-7,18,TGTGCCAGCAGCTCCCGCGGCGTTCGCGGTACGAGGGTCCACGAGCAGTACTTC,CASSSRGVRGTRVHEQYF
TRBV28,TRBD1,once,TRBJ2-7,19,TGTGCCAGCAGACGACTTAGCCGGGACAGGCCGCTGAGGTCCTACGAGCAGTACTTC,CASRRLSRDRPLRSYEQYF
TRBV29-1,NA,NA,TRBJ1-5,13,TGCAGCGTTGCAGGGGATTTACAACAGCCCCAGCATTTT,CSVAGDLQQPQHF
TRBV15,TRBD2,NA,TRBJ2-3,16,TGTGCCACCAGCGTACCTAGTAGCGGGAACACAGATACGCAGTATTTT,CATSVPSSGNTDTQYF
TRBV6-1,TRBD1,NA,TRBJ1-1,18,TGTGCCAGCAGTGAAGCGATTGGGACAGGGAATTTAAATACTGAAGCTTTCTTT,CASSEAIGTGNLNTEAFF
TRBV5-1,TRBD1,NA,TRBJ2-7,17,TGCGCCAGCAGCTTGGCTCGACAGGGAATGACTCACTACGAGCAGTACTTC,CASSLARQGMTHYEQYF
TRBV28,NA,NA,TRBJ1-5,15,TGTGCCAGCAGCCACCTCCCGCGTAATGATCAGCCCCAGCATTTT,CASSHLPRNDQPQHF
TRBV7-6,TRBD2,NA,TRBJ2-3,16,TGTGCCAGCAGCTTAGTTTGGAGGGAGGGCCCAGATACGCAGTATTTT,CASSLVWREGPDTQYF